This T cell receptor (beta chain) is from a study of regulatory T cells in long-lasting Graves disease. CDR3-region Arm-PCR and iRepertoire HTBI primers produced the TCR beta libraries. TCRdb reprocessed the multiplex PCR reads with MiXCR, giving one entry per CDR3 protein. Of about 560,000 distinct CDR3 sequences listed, roughly a sixth are singletons. This clonotype was seen many times. Time point in this sample: newly diagnosed GD, antithyroid drugs for less than 3 months. Scientists built the TCR library using RNA that was extracted from PBMCs. EDTA tubes held approximately 8.8 milliliters of peripheral blood from each patient. This CDR3 spans 16 amino acids. Per germline, CDR1 MNHGY and CDR2 SVAAGI. V was pared by 3 bases and J by 4 bases, with 10 bases of the junction left unmatched. The data also belong to a second study, concerning T cells in Graves' hyperthyroidism and ophthalmopathy. That source notes: Blood shared most expanded thyroid clonotypes above 0.001. It was a median about 6 months before onset that the model predicted ophthalmopathy.

The input for sequencing was peripheral blood mononuclear cells (PBMCs), taken at new diagnosis, from a patient treated with antithyroid drugs. This receptor was obtained from a man aged 18 to 29 with Graves disease. This chain joins TRBV6-9 and TRBJ2-7; 9 positions agree with TRBD1. This CDR3 reads CASSYDRDRAVYEQYF. The CDR3 bases are TGTGCCAGCAGTTACGACCGGGACAGGGCTGTTTACGAGCAGTACTTC.